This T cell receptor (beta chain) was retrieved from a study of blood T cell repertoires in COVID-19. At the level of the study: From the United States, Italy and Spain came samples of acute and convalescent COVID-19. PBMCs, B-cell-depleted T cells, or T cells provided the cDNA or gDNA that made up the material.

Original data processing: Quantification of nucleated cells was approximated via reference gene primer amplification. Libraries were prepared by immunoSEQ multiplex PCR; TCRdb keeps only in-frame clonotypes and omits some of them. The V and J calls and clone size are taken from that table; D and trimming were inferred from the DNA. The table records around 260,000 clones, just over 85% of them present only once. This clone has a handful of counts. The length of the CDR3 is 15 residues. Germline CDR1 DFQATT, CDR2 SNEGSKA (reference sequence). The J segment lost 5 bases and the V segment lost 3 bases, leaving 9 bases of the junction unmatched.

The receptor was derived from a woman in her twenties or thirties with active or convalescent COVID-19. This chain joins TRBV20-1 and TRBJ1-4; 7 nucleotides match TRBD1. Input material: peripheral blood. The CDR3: CSASSQGGINEKLFF. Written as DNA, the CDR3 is TGCAGTGCTAGTAGCCAGGGGGGTATCAATGAAAAACTGTTTTTT.